The present entry profiles one T cell receptor (beta chain) with its context. Its antigen target is currently unknown. Base qualities are not at hand, and no much larger clone is one base apart. Including the terminal cysteine and phenylalanine, the CDR3 comprises 15 residues. Only the CDR3 portion is preserved as DNA: 45 bases, with reading frame beginning at the first base. The germline V gene gives CDR1 as SNHLY and CDR2 as FYNNEI. Germline trimming: 8 bases from V, 3 bases from J; junction bases outside gene matches: 7. Participants in the prospective study were enrolled through a virtual design, were aged roughly 18 to 90 years, and lived in roughly 25 United States geographic areas. In the prospective study, participants were assigned to cohorts based on the clinical history participants reported in a screening survey and a study questionnaire. In the prospective study, whole blood, serum and a nasopharyngeal or oropharyngeal swab were collected from each participant by mobile phlebotomists. Participants in the prospective study had the option to provide additional blood draws and questionnaires over a roughly two-month period. Blood samples from the prospective study were shipped frozen or at room temperature prior to DNA extraction.

This specimen belongs to a study of blood T cell repertoires in COVID-19 (dated by TCRdb to about 2020). In the study overall: Collaborator samples came from the United States, Italy and Spain and covered acute and convalescent phases of COVID-19. The prospective study material was composed of cDNA or gDNA derived from T cells, B-cell-depleted T cells, or PBMCs. The dataset comprised deeply sampled blood TCRbeta repertoires from subjects exposed to, actively infected with, or recovered from COVID-19. The repertoires were made available in a free public database intended to serve as a resource for research on the immune response to SARS-CoV-2. The samples were drawn from the first 160 participants of the ongoing ImmuneRACE study and from 950 to 1,500 subjects provided by 6 global collaborators. A de-identified subject ID, COVID-19 status, age in years and sex were almost always included in the sample metadata. HLA class I and class II types, where available, came from metadata supplied by the sample provider rather than from assay-based typing. Overall study outcomes, separate from this receptor: The quantity of clinical and demographic metadata differed by source and by participant and was supplied without curation.

TCRbeta CDR3 regions were amplified from genomic DNA using the immunoSEQ Assay, a bias-controlled multiplex PCR. Under the source paper's analysis protocol: The number of nucleated cells in each sample was estimated by amplification of reference gene primers within the assay. Sequence reads were collapsed and filtered to measure the absolute abundance of every unique TCRbeta CDR3 rearrangement. For each sample, productive Simpson clonality was calculated as the square root of Simpson's diversity index over productive rearrangements. The table comes from immuneACCESS by way of TCRdb, which keeps in-frame sequences with V and J called. Part of the clones is missing from these tables; in studies checked, under half for an unresolved V gene and the rest for unknown reasons. The V and J calls and the clone size are those of that table, but D and trimming were determined from the DNA. For this sample there are 380,000 or so clones; 88% appear just once. The top ten clones comprise 2% to 2.5% of the sample.

Sequencing was performed on PBMCs or T cells enriched from blood (not recorded which). The V gene is TRBV2 and the J gene is TRBJ2-2; 9 junctional bases match TRBD1. The clonotype comes from a woman in her forties with acute COVID-19. Here the CDR3 is given as CASRPDRGDTGELFF. In nucleotides, the sequence is TGTGCCAGCCGCCCCGACAGGGGGGACACCGGGGAGCTGTTTTTT.